The present TCR beta chain was sequenced within a study of STAT5B mutations in CD4+ large granular lymphocyte leukemia. Trimming pared 4 bases from V and 5 bases from J, leaving 10 bases between. Germline CDR1 reads SGHRS; CDR2 reads YFSETQ. The CDR3 contains 12 residues. Profiling relied on immunoSEQ multiplex PCR, and the TCRdb table lists in-frame clones only, not all of them. The sample lists approximately 35,000 clones; approximately 82% were seen once. The sequence was collected from a human donor in good health. The chain employs TRBV5-1 and TRBJ2-7; D is ambiguous. The sequencing sample was made of CD4+ T cells from blood buffy coats. The DNA of the CDR3 is TGCGCCAGCAGCCAGGAAGGGCACGAGCAGTACTTC. Protein sequence: CASSQEGHEQYF.